This entry features one T cell receptor (beta chain) sequence. The antigen is unknown. This entry comes from a study of CD8 T cells in ankylosing spondylitis. Findings and caveats of the study: About 8 highly homologous variants made up a TCR beta motif, and this motif appeared characteristic of ankylosing spondylitis blood.

CDR1 and CDR2 from the germline V gene are SEHNR and FQNEAQ (reference sequence). V was clipped by 4 bases and J by 4 bases, with 20 bases between them. The CDR3 length is 17 residues. One entry per CDR3 protein results from TCRdb running MiXCR on the 5' RACE reads. Of under 450,000 distinct CDR3 sequences listed, roughly 22% were seen once; the top ten hold roughly 13%. Sequencing was carried out using blood, either unsorted or a sorted T cell fraction (not recorded which). J is TRBJ2-1 and V is TRBV7-9; a possible D gene is TRBD1 (6 bases). The source of this sequence is a male donor with ankylosing spondylitis or in good health (not recorded which). CDR3 nucleotide sequence: TGTGCCAGCAGCTCCTCCTCAGGGGACCGAGGGTACAATGAGCAGTTCTTC. Its translation is CASSSSSGDRGYNEQFF.